A selection of T cell receptor beta chains follows, all from one sample in a study of T-cell reconstitution after alpha-beta-depleted transplantation in children. Each CDR3 protein is one row after TCRdb ran MiXCR on the PCR reads. The sample holds under 750,000 distinct CDR3 sequences, more than 20% seen once. The specimen comprised PBMCs, mostly from graft donor cells, sampled 360 days after TCRalphabeta/CD19-depleted stem cell transplant. All receptors derive from a boy under three years old who had a stem cell transplant for acute myeloid leukemia, so the T cells may come from the graft donor. The conserved cysteine and the conserved F or W are not part of the CDR3 here. A row's size may be missing; if present it is once, few, many or a size class.

CDR3: ASSPKGYGSPSSYEQY
J: TRBJ2-7
V: TRBV21-1
size: .

CDR3: AWSVLNSVRLNTEAF
J: TRBJ1-1
V: TRBV30
size: .

CDR3: SVGGVVTQETQY
J: TRBJ2-5
V: TRBV29-1
size: many

CDR3: ASSVGNRKETQY
J: TRBJ2-5
V: TRBV9
size: many

CDR3: ASSLLLWTTREETQY
J: TRBJ2-5
V: TRBV28
size: many

CDR3: SASGPRGETQY
J: TRBJ2-5
V: TRBV20-1
size: .

CDR3: ASSLAAGQNIQY
J: TRBJ2-4
V: TRBV28
size: .

CDR3: ASSYSARGYNSPLH
J: TRBJ1-6
V: TRBV6-5
size: few

CDR3: ASSFHGANTEAF
J: TRBJ1-1
V: TRBV28
size: once

CDR3: ASSVSWGAIGEQY
J: TRBJ2-7
V: TRBV9
size: many

CDR3: SARAGSGGHETQY
J: TRBJ2-5
V: TRBV20-1
size: .

CDR3: ASSLTPTAYNSPLH
J: TRBJ1-6
V: TRBV6-1
size: .

CDR3: SAAHRGRWYQPQH
J: TRBJ1-5
V: TRBV20-1
size: many

CDR3: ASSYRAHPQSNEQF
J: TRBJ2-1
V: TRBV6-5
size: .

CDR3: ASSFPPFGNTEAF
J: TRBJ1-1
V: TRBV12-3/TRBV12-4
size: .

CDR3: ASSLVGAYNEQF
J: TRBJ2-1
V: TRBV5-1
size: many

CDR3: ASSLEFQQQETQY
J: TRBJ2-5
V: TRBV11-2
size: few

CDR3: ASTPSVFSGELF
J: TRBJ2-2
V: TRBV28
size: many

CDR3: ASSPEGQGTDTQY
J: TRBJ2-3
V: TRBV5-1
size: few

CDR3: SASGLAGGANTGELF
J: TRBJ2-2
V: TRBV20-1
size: .

CDR3: SAGVSNPSSDTQY
J: TRBJ2-3
V: TRBV20-1
size: few

CDR3: SARPGEANYGYT
J: TRBJ1-2
V: TRBV20-1
size: .